The subject of this entry is one T cell receptor beta chain. Its antigen is unknown. This entry belongs to a study of shared clonotypes between healthy human individuals. General study results and limits: Tissue TCR repertoires likely differ from these blood-only repertoires.

The data were produced by immunoSEQ multiplex PCR, yet TCRdb's version contains in-frame clones alone and is incomplete. Among over a million clones listed, around 97% were seen once. Trimming cost V 0 bases and J 0 bases, with 5 bases left between them. Germline V gives CDR1 MNHEY, CDR2 SVGAGI. This CDR3 is 14 amino acids long. Investigators divided CD4+ cells into CD45RA+ naive and CD45RA-negative memory subsets. The sequence came from a man in his thirties or forties in good health. J is TRBJ1-1 and V is TRBV6-5; no clear D. The sample was naive CD4+ T cells sorted from blood. Subset noted: CD45RA+ positively selected. The CDR3 coding sequence is TGTGCCAGCAGTTACTCGAACCTGAACACTGAAGCTTTCTTT. Translating it yields CASSYSNLNTEAFF.